This T cell receptor (beta chain) was obtained from a study of T cells after yellow fever vaccination. In TCRdb, the 5' RACE reads were re-called with MiXCR into one record per CDR3 protein. In the table there are 150,000 to 200,000 distinct CDR3 sequences, approximately 6.7% of which are singletons. This clonotype was recorded many times. Germline CDR1 and CDR2: LGHNA and YSLEER. Trimming at V came to 4 bases and at J to 3 bases, leaving 2 bases not matched to a gene. The CDR3 loop spans 15 amino acids. This specimen consisted of CD4+ T cells sorted from PBMCs, obtained 5 days after the first yellow fever vaccination. The sequence came from a man younger than 35 who received the YFV17D yellow fever vaccine. This chain connects TRBV4-3 to TRBJ2-2; TRBD1 agrees at 10 bases. In DNA, the CDR3 is TGCGCCAGCAGCCGGGACAGGGGCGACACCGGGGAGCTGTTTTTT. This gives the protein CASSRDRGDTGELFF.